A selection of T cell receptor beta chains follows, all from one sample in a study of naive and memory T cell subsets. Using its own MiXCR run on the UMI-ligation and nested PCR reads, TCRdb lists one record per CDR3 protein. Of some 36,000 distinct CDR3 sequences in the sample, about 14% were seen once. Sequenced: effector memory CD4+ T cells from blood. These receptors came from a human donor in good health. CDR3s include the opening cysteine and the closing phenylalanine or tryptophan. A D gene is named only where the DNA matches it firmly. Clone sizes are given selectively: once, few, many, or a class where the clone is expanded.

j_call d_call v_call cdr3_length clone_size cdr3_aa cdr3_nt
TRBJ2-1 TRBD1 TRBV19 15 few CASSIPGQGRDEQFF TGTGCCAGTAGTATACCGGGACAGGGGCGCGATGAGCAGTTCTTC
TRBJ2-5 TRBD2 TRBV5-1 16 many CASSALAGGGQETQYF TGCGCCAGCAGCGCTCTAGCGGGAGGAGGTCAAGAGACCCAGTACTTC
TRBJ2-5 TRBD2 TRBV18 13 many CASSRSLAGPQYF TGTGCCAGCTCACGATCACTAGCGGGACCTCAGTACTTC
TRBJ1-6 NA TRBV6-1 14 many CASSAKAANSPLHF TGTGCCAGCAGTGCGAAGGCAGCTAATTCACCCCTCCACTTT
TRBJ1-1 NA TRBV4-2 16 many CASSQPSRDMNTEAFF TGTGCCAGCAGCCAGCCATCGCGGGACATGAACACTGAAGCTTTCTTT
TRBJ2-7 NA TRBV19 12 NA CASSPGRYEQYF TGTGCCAGTAGCCCAGGACGGTACGAGCAGTACTTC
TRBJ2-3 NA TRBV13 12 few CASTAGLTTQYF TGTGCCAGCACCGCCGGACTTACAACGCAGTATTTT
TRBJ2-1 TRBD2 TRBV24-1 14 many CATSGGLAGNEQFF TGTGCCACCAGTGGCGGACTAGCGGGGAATGAGCAGTTCTTC
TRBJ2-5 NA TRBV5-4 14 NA CASSLGTFKETQYF TGTGCCAGCAGCTTAGGGACATTCAAAGAGACCCAGTACTTC
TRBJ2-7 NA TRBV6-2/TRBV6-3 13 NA CASSYLTAYEQYF TGTGCCAGCAGTTACCTAACAGCTTACGAGCAGTACTTC
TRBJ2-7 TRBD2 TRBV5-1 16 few CASSWEGALGGYEQYF TGCGCCAGCAGCTGGGAGGGAGCCCTGGGGGGCTACGAGCAGTACTTC
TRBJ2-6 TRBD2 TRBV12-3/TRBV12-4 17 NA CASTQAGGATGANVLTF TGTGCCAGCACGCAGGCGGGGGGCGCTACTGGGGCCAACGTCCTGACTTTC
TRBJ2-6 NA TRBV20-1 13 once CSARASGANVLTF TGCAGTGCCAGAGCCTCTGGGGCCAACGTCCTGACTTTC
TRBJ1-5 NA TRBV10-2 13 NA CASTSTGYQPQHF TGCGCCAGCACATCGACAGGATACCAGCCCCAGCATTTT
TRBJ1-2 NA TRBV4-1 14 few CASSRGGLGSGYTF TGCGCCAGCAGCCGAGGGGGGTTGGGGAGTGGCTACACCTTC
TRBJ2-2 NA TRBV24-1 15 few CATSPGGMYTGELFF TGTGCCACCAGTCCGGGCGGGATGTACACCGGGGAGCTGTTTTTT
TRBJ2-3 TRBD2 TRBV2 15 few CASSEDGLAGGRGYF TGTGCCAGCAGTGAAGACGGACTAGCGGGAGGTAGGGGGTATTTT
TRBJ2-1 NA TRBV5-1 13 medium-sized CASSLEMGDRQFF TGCGCCAGCAGCTTGGAGATGGGGGATAGGCAGTTCTTC
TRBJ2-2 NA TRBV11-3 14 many CASSLQGNTGELFF TGTGCCAGCAGTCTACAGGGGAACACCGGGGAGCTGTTTTTT
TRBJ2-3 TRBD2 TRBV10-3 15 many CAISLTSGGADTQYF TGTGCCATCAGTCTTACTAGCGGGGGTGCAGATACGCAGTATTTT
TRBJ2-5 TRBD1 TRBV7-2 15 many CASSSGTGYQETQYF TGTGCCAGCAGCTCCGGGACAGGGTACCAAGAGACCCAGTACTTC
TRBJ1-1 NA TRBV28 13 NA CASSPPHRDEAFF TGTGCCAGCAGTCCTCCACACAGGGATGAAGCTTTCTTT
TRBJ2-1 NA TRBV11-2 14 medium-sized CASSLPLGHDEQFF TGTGCCAGCAGCTTGCCCTTAGGCCACGATGAGCAGTTCTTC
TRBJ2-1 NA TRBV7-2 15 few CASSLGDSAYNEQFF TGTGCCAGCAGCTTAGGGGACTCGGCCTATAATGAGCAGTTCTTC
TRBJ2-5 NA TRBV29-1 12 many CSVSSGQETQYF TGCAGCGTTTCCAGCGGACAAGAGACCCAGTACTTC
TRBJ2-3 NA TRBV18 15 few CASSPVFAKTDTQYF TGTGCCAGCTCACCGGTATTTGCGAAGACAGATACGCAGTATTTT
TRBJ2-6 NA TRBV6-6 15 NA CASSYSSTGANVLTF TGTGCCAGCAGTTACTCGAGTACTGGGGCCAACGTCCTGACTTTC
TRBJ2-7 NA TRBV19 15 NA CASSIASQGSYEQYF TGTGCCAGTAGTATAGCTTCCCAGGGCTCCTACGAGCAGTACTTC
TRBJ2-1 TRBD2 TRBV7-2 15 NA CASSLALAGRGEQFF TGTGCCAGCAGCTTAGCGCTAGCGGGAAGGGGTGAGCAGTTCTTC
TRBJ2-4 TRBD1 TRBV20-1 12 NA CSARGDSGPVYF TGCAGTGCTAGAGGGGACAGCGGCCCGGTGTACTTC
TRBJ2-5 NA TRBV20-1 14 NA CSTVPGLYQETQYF TGCAGTACAGTTCCGGGGCTGTACCAAGAGACCCAGTACTTC
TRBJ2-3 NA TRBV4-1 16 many CASSQGYGARSDTQYF TGCGCCAGCAGCCAAGGCTATGGTGCGCGCTCCGATACGCAGTATTTT
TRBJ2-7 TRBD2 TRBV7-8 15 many CASSFLAGSSYEQYF TGTGCCAGCAGCTTCTTAGCGGGGAGCTCCTACGAGCAGTACTTC
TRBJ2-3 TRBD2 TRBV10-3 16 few CAISESTGLAPDTQYF TGTGCCATCAGTGAGTCGACGGGACTAGCTCCAGATACGCAGTATTTT
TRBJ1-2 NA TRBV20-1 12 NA CSAKTGIYGYTF TGCAGTGCTAAGACAGGAATCTATGGCTACACCTTC
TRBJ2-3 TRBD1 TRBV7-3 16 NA CASSPGPGQGTDTQYF TGTGCCAGCAGCCCAGGCCCGGGACAGGGAACAGATACGCAGTATTTT
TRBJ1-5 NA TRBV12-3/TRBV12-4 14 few CASSLWRQDQPQHF TGTGCCAGCAGTTTATGGCGGCAGGATCAGCCCCAGCATTTT
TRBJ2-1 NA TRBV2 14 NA CASSEGGKQAEQFF TGTGCCAGCAGTGAAGGCGGGAAACAGGCTGAGCAGTTCTTC
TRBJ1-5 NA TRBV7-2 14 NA CASSLVEGNQPQHF TGTGCCAGCAGCTTAGTTGAGGGAAATCAGCCCCAGCATTTT
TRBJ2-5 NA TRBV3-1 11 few CASSQGPWTNF TGTGCCAGCAGCCAAGGTCCTTGGACGAACTTC
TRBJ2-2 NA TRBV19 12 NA CASTAGAGELFF TGTGCCAGTACAGCTGGGGCCGGGGAGCTGTTTTTT
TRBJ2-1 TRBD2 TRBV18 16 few CASSPPLAGANNEQFF TGTGCCAGCTCACCACCTTTAGCGGGAGCCAACAATGAGCAGTTCTTC
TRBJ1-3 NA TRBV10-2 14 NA CASSESRKGNTIYF TGCGCCAGCAGTGAGTCCAGAAAAGGAAACACCATATATTTT
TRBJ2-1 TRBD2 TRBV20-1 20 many CSARDIPKSGRAVSYNEQFF TGCAGTGCTAGAGATATCCCTAAAAGCGGGAGGGCCGTGTCCTACAATGAGCAGTTCTTC